Listed below are T cell receptor beta chains from one sample, sequenced in a study of T cell changes during pregnancy in multiple sclerosis. Using immunoSEQ multiplex PCR, the repertoire was profiled, and TCRdb retains in-frame clones only, with some absent. The repertoire has 30,000 to 40,000 clones, more than 75% of them found once; the top ten carry around 7%. Sample: CD8+ T cells from peripheral blood mononuclear cells, taken in the third trimester of pregnancy. The receptors originated from a female donor with multiple sclerosis, enrolled in a pregnancy study. The conserved cysteine and the conserved F or W are not part of the CDR3 here.

j_call: TRBJ2-1; v_call: TRBV19; cdr3_aa: ASSIPGQGFNEQF
j_call: TRBJ2-7; v_call: TRBV28; cdr3_aa: ASSLAVSYEQY
j_call: TRBJ1-2; v_call: TRBV27; cdr3_aa: ASSLRDSGPWGYT
j_call: TRBJ1-1; v_call: TRBV2; cdr3_aa: ASSDTETLNTEAF
j_call: TRBJ1-5; v_call: TRBV27; cdr3_aa: ASRRGQLGNQPQH
j_call: TRBJ1-2; v_call: TRBV4-1; cdr3_aa: ASSYTPVNNGGT
j_call: TRBJ1-1; v_call: TRBV29-1; cdr3_aa: SVEGEGTEAF
j_call: TRBJ2-2; v_call: TRBV6-1; cdr3_aa: ASSVTSGGVGELF
j_call: TRBJ2-7; v_call: TRBV27; cdr3_aa: ASSLLPSYEQY
j_call: TRBJ2-3; v_call: TRBV7-6; cdr3_aa: ASSLARDTQY
j_call: TRBJ2-2; v_call: TRBV6-4; cdr3_aa: ASSASGDTGELF
j_call: TRBJ2-7; v_call: TRBV10-3; cdr3_aa: ASGVGGLNEQY
j_call: TRBJ1-4; v_call: TRBV5-1; cdr3_aa: ASSYGRQGVAEKLF
j_call: TRBJ2-2; v_call: TRBV2; cdr3_aa: ASSDVTGWDDGELF
j_call: TRBJ2-2; v_call: TRBV6-6; cdr3_aa: ASRVPGNGELF
j_call: TRBJ1-5; v_call: TRBV7-2; cdr3_aa: ASSFSGESNQPQH
j_call: TRBJ1-1; v_call: TRBV13; cdr3_aa: ASSLQGGEAF